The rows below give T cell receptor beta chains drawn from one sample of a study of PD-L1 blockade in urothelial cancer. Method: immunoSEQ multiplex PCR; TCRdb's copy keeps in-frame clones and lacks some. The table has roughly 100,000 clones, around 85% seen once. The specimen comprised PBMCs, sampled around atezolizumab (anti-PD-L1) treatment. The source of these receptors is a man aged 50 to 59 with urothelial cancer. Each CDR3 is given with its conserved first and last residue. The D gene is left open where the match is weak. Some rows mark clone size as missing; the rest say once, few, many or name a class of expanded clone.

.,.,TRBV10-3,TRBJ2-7,CAISERFGHEQYF,TGTGCCATCAGTGAACGTTTCGGTCACGAGCAGTACTTC
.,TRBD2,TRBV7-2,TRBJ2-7,CASSLFNSGKGYEQYF,TGTGCCAGCAGCTTGTTTAATAGCGGGAAGGGCTACGAGCAGTACTTC
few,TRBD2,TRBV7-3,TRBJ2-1,CASSLGLAARNEQFF,TGTGCCAGCAGCTTGGGACTAGCGGCCCGGAATGAGCAGTTCTTC
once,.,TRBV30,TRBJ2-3,CACQPTGSFLADTQYF,TGTGCCTGTCAACCCACGGGGAGTTTCCTCGCAGATACGCAGTATTTT
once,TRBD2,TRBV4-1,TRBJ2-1,CASSQDRRGGYNEQFF,TGCGCCAGCAGCCAAGATAGACGCGGGGGCTACAATGAGCAGTTCTTC
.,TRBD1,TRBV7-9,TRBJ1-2,CASSLRKGQKANYGYTF,TGTGCCAGCAGCTTGAGAAAGGGACAGAAAGCTAACTATGGCTACACCTTC
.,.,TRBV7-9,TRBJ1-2,CASSFGGTGYTF,TGTGCCAGCAGCTTCGGAGGGACCGGCTACACCTTC
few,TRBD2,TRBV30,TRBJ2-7,CAWSTGGPYEQYF,TGTGCCTGGAGTACGGGAGGGCCCTACGAGCAGTACTTC
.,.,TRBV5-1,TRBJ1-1,CASSLRQNTEAFF,TGCGCCAGCAGCCTCCGACAGAACACTGAAGCTTTCTTT
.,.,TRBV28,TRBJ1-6,CASRPGKIFSPLHF,TGTGCCAGCAGGCCAGGGAAAATCTTTTCACCCCTCCACTTT
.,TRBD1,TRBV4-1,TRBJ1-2,CASSQNPGTGGTGYTF,TGCGCCAGCAGCCAAAACCCCGGGACAGGGGGGACTGGCTACACCTTC
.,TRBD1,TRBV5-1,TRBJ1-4,CASSRLSGTGEKLFF,TGCGCCAGCAGCCGTTTGTCGGGGACAGGCGAAAAACTGTTTTTT
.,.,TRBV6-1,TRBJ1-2,CASGRQSYYGYTF,TGTGCCAGCGGTCGACAGAGCTACTATGGCTACACCTTC
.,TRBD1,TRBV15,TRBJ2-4,CATSRDKGQGAQNIQYF,TGTGCCACCAGCAGAGATAAGGGACAGGGGGCCCAAAACATTCAGTACTTC
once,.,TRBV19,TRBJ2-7,CASSNGHGYEQYF,TGTGCCAGTAGTAACGGACACGGCTACGAGCAGTACTTC
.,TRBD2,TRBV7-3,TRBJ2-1,CASSLNLAGIGNEQFF,TGTGCCAGCAGCTTAAATCTAGCGGGAATCGGCAATGAGCAGTTCTTC
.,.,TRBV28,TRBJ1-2,CASSLQVRGGYGYTF,TGTGCCAGCAGTCTTCAGGTCCGGGGGGGATATGGCTACACCTTC
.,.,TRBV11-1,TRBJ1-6,CASSPRAGAVYNSPLHF,TGTGCCAGCAGCCCCCGGGCGGGGGCCGTCTATAATTCACCCCTCCACTTT
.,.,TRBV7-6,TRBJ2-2,CASSLELGGSGELFF,TGTGCCAGCAGCTTAGAGCTGGGCGGGTCCGGGGAGCTGTTTTTT
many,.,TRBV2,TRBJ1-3,CARKHSGNTIYF,TGTGCCAGAAAACACTCTGGAAACACCATATATTTT
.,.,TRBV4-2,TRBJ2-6,CASSRALRGPESGANVLTF,TGTGCCAGCAGCCGAGCGTTGCGGGGACCAGAATCTGGGGCCAACGTCCTGACTTTC
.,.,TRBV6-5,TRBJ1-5,CASSYTTGTDQPQHF,TGTGCCAGCAGTTATACTACAGGGACGGATCAGCCCCAGCATTTT
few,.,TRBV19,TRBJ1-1,CASSIAGEAFF,TGTGCCAGTAGTATAGCAGGTGAAGCTTTCTTT
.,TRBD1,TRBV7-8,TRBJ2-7,CASSARQGTYEQYF,TGTGCCAGCAGCGCCCGACAGGGAACCTACGAGCAGTACTTC
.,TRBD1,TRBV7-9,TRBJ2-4,CASSLDRGKLYF,TGTGCCAGCAGCTTAGACAGGGGGAAATTGTACTTC
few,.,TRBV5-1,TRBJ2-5,CASSPAPSGGGETQYF,TGCGCCAGCAGCCCGGCCCCTAGCGGAGGGGGGGAGACCCAGTACTTC
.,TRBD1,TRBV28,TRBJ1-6,CASRPSTGRNSPLHF,TGTGCCAGCAGGCCATCGACAGGGAGGAATTCACCCCTCCACTTT
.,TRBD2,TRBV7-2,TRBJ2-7,CASSYSPASGRSEQYF,TGTGCCAGCAGCTACTCTCCGGCTAGCGGGAGAAGTGAGCAGTACTTC
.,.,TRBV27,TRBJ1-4,CASSLWFSGSEKLFF,TGTGCCAGCAGTTTATGGTTCAGTGGTAGCGAAAAACTGTTTTTT
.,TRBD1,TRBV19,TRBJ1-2,CASSTRDSFYGYTF,TGTGCCAGTAGTACGCGGGACAGCTTCTATGGCTACACCTTC
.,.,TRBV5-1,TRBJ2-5,CASSSQETQYF,TGCGCCAGCAGCTCTCAAGAGACCCAGTACTTC
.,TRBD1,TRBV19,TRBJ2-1,CASSVQGAQDEQFF,TGTGCCAGTAGTGTACAGGGGGCTCAAGATGAGCAGTTCTTC
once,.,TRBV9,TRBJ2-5,CASSSRLSGQETQYF,TGTGCCAGCAGCTCCAGACTGTCGGGTCAAGAGACCCAGTACTTC
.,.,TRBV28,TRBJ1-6,CASMVWTADSPLHF,TGTGCCAGCATGGTCTGGACAGCCGATTCACCCCTCCACTTT
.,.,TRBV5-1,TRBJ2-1,CASRKESSYNEQFF,TGCGCCAGCAGAAAGGAGTCCTCCTACAATGAGCAGTTCTTC
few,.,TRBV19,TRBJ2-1,CASSTRGGGSSYNEQFF,TGTGCCAGTAGTACCCGAGGGGGAGGGAGCTCCTACAATGAGCAGTTCTTC
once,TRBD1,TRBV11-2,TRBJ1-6,CASSPTSGTGTSPLHF,TGTGCCAGCAGCCCGACCTCCGGGACAGGGACTTCACCCCTCCACTTT
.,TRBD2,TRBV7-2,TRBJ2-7,CASSSAGLAAPRGEQYF,TGTGCCAGCAGCTCGGCTGGACTAGCGGCACCCCGGGGGGAGCAGTACTTC
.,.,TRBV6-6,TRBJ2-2,CASSFTGELFF,TGTGCCAGCAGCTTCACCGGGGAGCTGTTTTTT
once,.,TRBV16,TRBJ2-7,CASSQRDTLSYEQYF,TGTGCCAGCAGCCAACGGGACACCCTTAGTTACGAGCAGTACTTC
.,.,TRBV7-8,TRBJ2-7,CASSLNRVYEQYF,TGTGCCAGCAGCTTAAACAGGGTCTACGAGCAGTACTTC
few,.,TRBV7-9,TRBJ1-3,CASSPTATGNTIYF,TGTGCCAGCAGCCCGACTGCCACTGGAAACACCATATATTTT
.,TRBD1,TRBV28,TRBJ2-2,CASAGLGTGYTGELFF,TGTGCCTCAGCGGGTCTCGGGACAGGCTACACCGGGGAGCTGTTTTTT
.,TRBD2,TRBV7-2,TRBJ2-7,CASSERAGPSEQYF,TGTGCCAGCAGCGAGCGAGCGGGGCCCAGCGAGCAGTACTTC
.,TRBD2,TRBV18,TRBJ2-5,CASSRSPAGTKETQYF,TGTGCCAGCTCACGATCCCCAGCGGGAACTAAAGAGACCCAGTACTTC
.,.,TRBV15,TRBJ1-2,CATSRVGGRGNYGYTF,TGTGCCACCAGCAGAGTGGGCGGGCGGGGTAACTATGGCTACACCTTC
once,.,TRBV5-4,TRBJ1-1,CASSDIDRRYTEAFF,TGTGCCAGCAGCGATATTGACAGGCGATACACTGAAGCTTTCTTT
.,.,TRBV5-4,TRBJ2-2,CASSLEGGTGELFF,TGTGCCAGCAGCTTGGAAGGCGGAACCGGGGAGCTGTTTTTT
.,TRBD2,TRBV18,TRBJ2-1,CASSPGRGASYNEQFF,TGTGCCAGCTCACCGGGGCGGGGGGCCTCCTACAATGAGCAGTTCTTC
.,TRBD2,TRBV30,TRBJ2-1,CARSGASYNEQFF,TGTGCCAGAAGCGGGGCATCCTACAATGAGCAGTTCTTC
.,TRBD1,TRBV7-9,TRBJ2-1,CASSPGTAQPIYNEQFF,TGTGCCAGCAGTCCCGGGACAGCACAACCCATTTACAATGAGCAGTTCTTC
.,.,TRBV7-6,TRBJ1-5,CASSLGADSNQPQHF,TGTGCCAGCAGCTTAGGGGCCGATAGCAATCAGCCCCAGCATTTT
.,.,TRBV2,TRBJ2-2,CASSVHSSGELFF,TGTGCCAGCAGTGTTCACTCTTCCGGGGAGCTGTTTTTT